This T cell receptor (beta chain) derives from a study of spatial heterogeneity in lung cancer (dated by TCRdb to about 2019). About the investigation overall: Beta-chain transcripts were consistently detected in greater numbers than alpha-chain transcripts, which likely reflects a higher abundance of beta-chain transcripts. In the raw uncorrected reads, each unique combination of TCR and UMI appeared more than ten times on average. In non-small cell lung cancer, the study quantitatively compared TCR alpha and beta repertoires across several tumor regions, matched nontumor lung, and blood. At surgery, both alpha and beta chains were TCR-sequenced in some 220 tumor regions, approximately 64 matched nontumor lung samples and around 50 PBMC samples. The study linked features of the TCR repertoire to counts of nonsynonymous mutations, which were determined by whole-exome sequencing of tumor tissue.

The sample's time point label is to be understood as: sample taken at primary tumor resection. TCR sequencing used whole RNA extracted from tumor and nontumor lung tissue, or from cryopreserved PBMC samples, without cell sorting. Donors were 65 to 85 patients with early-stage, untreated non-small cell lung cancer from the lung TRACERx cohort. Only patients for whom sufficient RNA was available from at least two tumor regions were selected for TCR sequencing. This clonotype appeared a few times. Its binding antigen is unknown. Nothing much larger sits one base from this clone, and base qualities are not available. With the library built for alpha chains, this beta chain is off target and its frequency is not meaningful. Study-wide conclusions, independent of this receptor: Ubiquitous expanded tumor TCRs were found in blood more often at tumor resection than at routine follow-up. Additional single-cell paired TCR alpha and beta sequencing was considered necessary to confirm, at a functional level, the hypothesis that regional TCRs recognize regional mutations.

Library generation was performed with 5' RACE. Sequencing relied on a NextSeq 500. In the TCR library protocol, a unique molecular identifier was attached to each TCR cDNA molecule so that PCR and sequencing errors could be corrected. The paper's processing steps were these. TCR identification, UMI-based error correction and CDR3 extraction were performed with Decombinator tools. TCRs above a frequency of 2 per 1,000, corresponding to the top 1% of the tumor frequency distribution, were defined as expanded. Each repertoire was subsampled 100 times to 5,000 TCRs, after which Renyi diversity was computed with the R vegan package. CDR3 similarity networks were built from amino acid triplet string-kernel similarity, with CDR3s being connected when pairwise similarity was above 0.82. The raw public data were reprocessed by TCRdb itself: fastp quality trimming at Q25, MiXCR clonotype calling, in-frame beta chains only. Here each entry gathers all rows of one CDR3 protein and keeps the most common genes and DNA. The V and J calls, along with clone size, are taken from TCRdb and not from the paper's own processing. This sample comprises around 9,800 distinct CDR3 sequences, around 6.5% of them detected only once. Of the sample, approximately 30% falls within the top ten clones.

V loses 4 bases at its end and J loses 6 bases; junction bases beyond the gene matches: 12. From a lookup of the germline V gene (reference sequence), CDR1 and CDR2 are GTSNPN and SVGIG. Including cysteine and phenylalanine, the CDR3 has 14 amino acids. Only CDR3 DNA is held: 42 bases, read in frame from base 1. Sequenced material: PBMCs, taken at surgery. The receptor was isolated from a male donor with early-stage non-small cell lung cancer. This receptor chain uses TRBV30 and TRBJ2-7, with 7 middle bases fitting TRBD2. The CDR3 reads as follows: CAWTGNAGVGEQYF. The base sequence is TGTGCCTGGACCGGGAACGCGGGAGTCGGCGAGCAGTACTTC.